Described below is a single TCR beta chain sequence and its context. Its target is unknown. One end of the junction varies from germline; a read error may be responsible. These data come from a study of post-analysis software for immune sequencing data. Overall study context: Included among the disease courses, which were recorded for the cohort, were relapsing-remitting, secondary progressive and progressive-relapsing multiple sclerosis. Study-level findings and limits: Under the F measure, samples that were prepared in one batch clustered strongly together. The five TRBV segments detected at higher frequency in patients than in controls included TRBV5-6, TRBV5-1 and TRBV20-1. The normalized Chao1 diversity of multiple sclerosis patients was significantly lower than that of controls.

The CDR3 has 16 amino acids. The germline V gene encodes CDR1 DFQATT and CDR2 SNEGSKA (reference sequence). Included in the TCR beta cDNA libraries were unique molecular identifiers. Yield was some 540,000 cDNA molecules from around 1 to 9.1 million T cells. TCRdb re-called the PCR reads through MiXCR, storing one row per CDR3 protein. The sample has fewer than 850,000 distinct CDR3 sequences, 35% to 55% seen once. The sample consisted of blood. The receptor comes from a girl aged 5-17 years with multiple sclerosis. The rearrangement uses TRBV20-1 and TRBJ2-6; D perhaps matches TRBD1 (5 bases). The CDR3 DNA reads TGCAGTGCTAGAGAACCGACTCTCTCTGGGGCCAACGTCCGGACTTTC. This encodes CSAREPTLSGANVRTF.